This T cell receptor (beta chain) appears in the sequencing data of a study of response to subunit inactivated influenza vaccine. A single record per CDR3 protein comes from TCRdb applying MiXCR to the RT-PCR reads. The table shows about half a million distinct CDR3 sequences, with over 9.5% occurring only once. This CDR3 contains 14 residues. Germline CDR1 and CDR2: LGHNA and YSLEER. Deletions cut 1 base from V and 2 bases from J, with 9 bases between. The sequence derives from a middle-aged man who received an inactivated influenza vaccine. Here the sequenced sample was PBMCs from blood, taken about 40 days after vaccination. The rearrangement joins TRBV4-3 to TRBJ2-7; D not certain. CDR3 coding DNA: TGCGCCAGCAGCCAAGTTTACCCACCCTACGAGCAGTACTTC. It yields the protein CASSQVYPPYEQYF.